This T cell receptor (beta chain) was obtained from a study of blood T cell repertoires in COVID-19. Study-wide context: PBMCs, B-cell-depleted T cells, or T cells were the source of the cDNA or gDNA that made up the material.

Assay: immunoSEQ multiplex PCR; the TCRdb copy retains only in-frame clones and omits some. The repertoire holds about 70,000 clones, approximately 80% seen once, with around a sixth in the top ten. The germline CDR1 and CDR2 sequences are MDHEN and SYDVKM. After removal of 6 bases from V and 4 bases from J, the junction contained 17 bases not matched to a gene. CDR3 length: 19 amino acids. V and J are TRBV28 and TRBJ2-2; 10 bases agree with TRBD2. Sequenced material: peripheral blood. This TCR came from a human donor in a cohort sampled during active COVID-19. CDR3 region: CASSPGGLAGVGGTGELFF. The CDR3, as DNA: TGTGCCAGCAGCCCCGGAGGGCTAGCGGGAGTCGGTGGCACCGGGGAGCTGTTTTTT. Full variable domain (outside the CDR3, taken from reference TRBV28 and TRBJ2-2): DVKVTQSSRYLVKRTGEKVFLECVQDMDHENMFWYRQDPGLGLRLIYFSYDVKMKEKGDIPEGYSVSREKKERFSLILESASTNQTSMYLCASSPGGLAGVGGTGELFFGEGSRLTVL.